This TCR beta chain derives from a study of radiation and T cells in renal cell carcinoma. This table comes from immunoSEQ multiplex PCR, and its TCRdb copy is limited to in-frame clones, with some not included. The data show under 200,000 clones, with 88% seen just once and about 11% held by the top ten. Per the germline V gene, CDR1 is KGHSH and CDR2 is LQKENI. This CDR3 is built from 14 residues. Trimming pared 2 bases from V and 3 bases from J, leaving 10 bases between. The sample's time point: blood 4 weeks post-SBRT, at nephrectomy. Treatment reported: 15 Gy SBRT to primary tumor, nephrectomy 4 weeks later.

Source: blood, taken from a patient whose treatment included radiotherapy and nephrectomy. The origin of this receptor is a woman aged 45-65 years with renal cell carcinoma. This chain joins TRBV18 and TRBJ1-1; a possible D gene is TRBD1 (6 bases). Here the CDR3 reads CASSPSRGDTEAFF. CDR3 DNA sequence: TGTGCCAGCTCACCATCCAGGGGCGACACTGAAGCTTTCTTT.